This paragraph covers one T cell receptor (beta chain) sequence. Trimming left V 1 base short and J 8 bases short, with 18 bases between. The CDR3 contains 15 residues. In germline, CDR1 is SGHRS, CDR2 YFSETQ. This entry belongs to a study of blood T cell repertoires in COVID-19. Study-wide background: The United States, Italy and Spain provided the acute and convalescent COVID-19 samples. PBMCs, B-cell-depleted T cells, or T cells were the source of the cDNA or gDNA that made up the material.

Per the original methods: Amplification of reference gene primers was used by the study to estimate nucleated cell counts. Profiling relied on immunoSEQ multiplex PCR, and the TCRdb table lists in-frame clones only, not all of them. V, J and clone size were drawn from that table, and D and trimming were deduced from the DNA. The table shows 99,000 or so clones, with around 84% occurring only once. Sample: peripheral blood. The chain combines TRBV5-1 with TRBJ1-2, with D perhaps TRBD1 (6 bases). This TCR derives from a man between 65 and 80 years old with active or convalescent COVID-19. CDR3 amino acids: CASSLSGTPQRGYTF. The CDR3 DNA sequence: TGCGCCAGCAGCTTGTCCGGGACACCTCAGAGGGGCTACACCTTC.